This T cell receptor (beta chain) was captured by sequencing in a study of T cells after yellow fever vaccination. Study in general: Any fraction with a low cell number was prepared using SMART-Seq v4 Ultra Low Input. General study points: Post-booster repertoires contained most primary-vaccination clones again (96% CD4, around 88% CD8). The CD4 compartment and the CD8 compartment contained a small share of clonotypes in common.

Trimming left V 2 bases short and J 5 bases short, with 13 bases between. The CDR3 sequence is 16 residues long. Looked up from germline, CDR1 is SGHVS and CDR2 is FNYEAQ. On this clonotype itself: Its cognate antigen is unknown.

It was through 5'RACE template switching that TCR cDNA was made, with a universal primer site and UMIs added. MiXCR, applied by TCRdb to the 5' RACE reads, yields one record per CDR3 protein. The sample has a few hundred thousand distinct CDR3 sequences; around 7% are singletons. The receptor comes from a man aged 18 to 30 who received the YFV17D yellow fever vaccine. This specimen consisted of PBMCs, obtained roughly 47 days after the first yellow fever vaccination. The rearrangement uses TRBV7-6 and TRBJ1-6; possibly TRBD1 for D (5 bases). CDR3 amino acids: CASSLLRAKDNSPLHF. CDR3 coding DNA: TGTGCCAGCAGCTTACTCAGGGCTAAGGATAATTCACCCCTCCACTTT.